The T cell receptor beta chain described here comes from a study of CD8+ T cells in alopecia areata. RNA, once extracted, was reverse transcribed into cDNA for use as the sequencing template. Assay used: immunoSEQ multiplex PCR; TCRdb lists only in-frame clones, some missing. The table includes a few hundred thousand clones, 40% to 45% detected once. Documented treatment: oral pan-JAK inhibitor, 5-10 mg twice daily. Peripheral blood and lesional scalp punch biopsies came from alopecia areata patients. Germline V gene sequence: CDR1 SGDLS, CDR2 YYNGEE. The CDR3 contains 14 residues. Trimming cost V 3 bases and J 8 bases, with 15 bases left between them.

The source material was CD4+ T cells sorted from blood, sampled at approximately week 36, from a patient treated with tofacitinib. The V gene is TRBV9, the J gene TRBJ2-4; no firm D call. The sequence came from a human donor with alopecia areata. This CDR3 reads CASSGPPALDIQYF. In DNA form, the CDR3 reads TGTGCCAGCAGCGGCCCCCCCGCGTTGGACATTCAGTACTTC.